The clone carrying this T cell receptor (beta chain) was seen at least ten times. Its matching antigen is unknown. This specimen comes from a study of Graves' ophthalmopathy and Graves' hyperthyroidism. General study results and limits: A 13-signature model separated ophthalmopathy from stable hyperthyroidism, around 88% sensitivity, 75% to 84% specificity. In blood, most expanded thyroid clonotypes above 0.001 frequency were also detected.

The CDR3 loop spans 15 amino acids. V was clipped by 5 bases and J by 5 bases, with 20 bases between them. Germline CDR1 DFQATT, CDR2 SNEGSKA (reference sequence). RNA transcripts were the source from which TCR beta CDR3 regions were amplified. After a first-round RT-PCR with HTBI primers, a second-round multiplex PCR was run. TCRdb itself ran the multiplex PCR reads through MiXCR, one entry per CDR3 protein. The sample contains 40,000 to 50,000 distinct CDR3 sequences, over 40% of which appear only once. The chain employs TRBV20-1 and TRBJ2-3, with D possibly TRBD2 on 6 matching bases. The sequenced material came from peripheral blood. The sequence was collected from an adult man with Graves' ophthalmopathy. The CDR3 DNA reads TGCAGTGCTTGGGCGGGGCGGGCTCCTTTAGATACGCAGTATTTT. Encoded protein: CSAWAGRAPLDTQYF.